This T cell receptor (beta chain) was retrieved from a study of Graves' ophthalmopathy and Graves' hyperthyroidism. Using RNA transcripts, the TCR beta CDR3 regions were amplified. RT-PCR in the first round used HTBI primers; a second-round multiplex PCR followed. Using its own MiXCR run on the multiplex PCR reads, TCRdb lists one record per CDR3 protein. The table lists around 660,000 distinct CDR3 sequences, roughly two fifths of them singletons. This CDR3 is built from 15 residues. Trimming removed 3 bases from V and 5 bases from J, with 16 bases in between. This sequence originates from an adult man with Graves' ophthalmopathy. The chain employs TRBV12-3 or TRBV12-4 and TRBJ1-1, with D uncertain. Sequenced: peripheral blood. The CDR3 DNA reads as TGTGCCAGCAGTTTTTCCAACACGGGTGAGACTGAAGCTTTCTTT. Protein sequence: CASSFSNTGETEAFF.